This T cell receptor beta chain was found in a study of a mutant IDH1 vaccine in newly diagnosed glioma. Study background: Vaccines were begun 4-6 weeks after radiotherapy alone, or with temozolomide cycles. The timing of visit V12 was week 35, and that of visit V13 was week 47. Patients' prior therapy spanned radiotherapy, temozolomide, or both; most underwent both. Study findings and constraints: Evidence of vaccine-induced immune responses was documented in approximately 93% of patients.

The CDR3 spans 17 residues. CDR1 is MNHNS and CDR2 is SASEGT in the germline V gene. The junction had 5 bases not matched to a gene; V was cut back by 2 bases and J by 5 bases. Stated time point: week 47, end of study. With topical imiquimod, each dose of the vaccine consisted of 300 ug of mutant IDH1 20-mer peptide. As to this clone: Its antigen remains unidentified.

Using immunoSEQ multiplex PCR, the repertoire was profiled, and TCRdb retains in-frame clones only, with some absent. Here the sample spans over 50,000 clones, about 80% being singletons. This chain connects TRBV6-1 to TRBJ2-5; 16 nucleotides agree with TRBD2. Sequencing used PBMCs, obtained from a glioma patient whose treatment included an IDH1 peptide vaccine. The TCR sequence derives from a middle-aged woman with glioma. Some clones in this sample may be carry-over from other donors' samples. In nucleotides, the CDR3 is TGTGCCAGCAGTGAAAAGGGACTAGCGGGGGGGCGGGAGACCCAGTACTTC. Its translation is CASSEKGLAGGRETQYF.